A selection of T cell receptor beta chains follows, all from one sample in a study of blood T cells in healthy people across ages. MiXCR was run by TCRdb on the 5' RACE reads, yielding one entry per CDR3 protein. The sample lists about a million distinct CDR3 sequences, 45% to 50% occurring once. Sequencing used blood. These receptors were collected from a man aged 25-45 years in good health. CDR3s include the opening cysteine and the closing phenylalanine or tryptophan. A D gene is named only where the DNA matches it firmly. Part of the rows lack a size; the others show once, few, many or a class for expanded clones.

d_gene: TRBD1
abundance: .
v_gene: TRBV12-3/TRBV12-4
len: 15
j_gene: TRBJ2-1
CDR3nt: TGTGCCAGCAGTTTGGGACAGGGGGCAAACAATGAGCAGTTCTTC
CDR3aa: CASSLGQGANNEQFF

d_gene: .
abundance: .
v_gene: TRBV5-1
len: 15
j_gene: TRBJ2-3
CDR3nt: TGCGCCAGCAGCCAACGGGACCCTAGCACAGATACGCAGTATTTT
CDR3aa: CASSQRDPSTDTQYF

d_gene: .
abundance: few
v_gene: TRBV4-3
len: 14
j_gene: TRBJ2-1
CDR3nt: TGCGCCAGCAGCTCATCCTTGGGCTACAATGAGCAGTTCTTC
CDR3aa: CASSSSLGYNEQFF

d_gene: .
abundance: .
v_gene: TRBV29-1
len: 13
j_gene: TRBJ2-7
CDR3nt: TGCAGCGTTGCCAACGTGATGGGAAACGAGCAGTACTTC
CDR3aa: CSVANVMGNEQYF

d_gene: .
abundance: .
v_gene: TRBV27
len: 13
j_gene: TRBJ2-7
CDR3nt: TGTGCCAGCAGTTTCACAGAGGAATACGAGCAGTACTTC
CDR3aa: CASSFTEEYEQYF

d_gene: TRBD1
abundance: .
v_gene: TRBV7-6
len: 15
j_gene: TRBJ2-7
CDR3nt: TGTGCCAGCAGCTTTGACAGGGACCAGAATTACGAGCAGTACTTC
CDR3aa: CASSFDRDQNYEQYF

d_gene: .
abundance: few
v_gene: TRBV27
len: 13
j_gene: TRBJ1-2
CDR3nt: TGTGCCAGCAGTGTGCGGCAGAACTATGGCTACACCTTC
CDR3aa: CASSVRQNYGYTF

d_gene: TRBD2
abundance: .
v_gene: TRBV6-5
len: 19
j_gene: TRBJ2-1
CDR3nt: TGTGCCAGCAGTTACTCACGTACTAGCGGGGCGCCCACATACAATGAGCAGTTCTTC
CDR3aa: CASSYSRTSGAPTYNEQFF

d_gene: .
abundance: few
v_gene: TRBV4-3
len: 16
j_gene: TRBJ1-2
CDR3nt: TGCGCCAGCAGCCAGGCTACCATCCGACAAACCTATGGCTACACCTTC
CDR3aa: CASSQATIRQTYGYTF

d_gene: .
abundance: few
v_gene: TRBV15
len: 15
j_gene: TRBJ2-3
CDR3nt: TGTGCCACCAGCAGACAGCAAGACGACACAGATACGCAGTATTTT
CDR3aa: CATSRQQDDTDTQYF

d_gene: .
abundance: few
v_gene: TRBV7-8
len: 15
j_gene: TRBJ2-2
CDR3nt: TGTGCCAGCAGCTTAGGAGGGACGAACACCGGGGAGCTGTTTTTT
CDR3aa: CASSLGGTNTGELFF

d_gene: TRBD2
abundance: .
v_gene: TRBV2
len: 14
j_gene: TRBJ2-7
CDR3nt: TGTGCCAGCAGTGAGACTAGCTCCTCCTGCGAGCAGTACTTC
CDR3aa: CASSETSSSCEQYF

d_gene: .
abundance: .
v_gene: TRBV6-1
len: 13
j_gene: TRBJ1-1
CDR3nt: TGTGCCAGCCTTAACGATATGAACACTGAAGCTTTCTTT
CDR3aa: CASLNDMNTEAFF

d_gene: TRBD2
abundance: .
v_gene: TRBV3-1
len: 18
j_gene: TRBJ2-1
CDR3nt: TGTGCCGGCAGCCAAGTGACTAGCGGCCACAGCTCCTACAATGAGCAGTTCTTC
CDR3aa: CAGSQVTSGHSSYNEQFF

d_gene: .
abundance: .
v_gene: TRBV5-6
len: 16
j_gene: TRBJ2-1
CDR3nt: TGTGCCAGCAGCGGGGCGGGGGACAGTTCCTACAATGAGCAGTTCTTC
CDR3aa: CASSGAGDSSYNEQFF

d_gene: .
abundance: few
v_gene: TRBV27
len: 14
j_gene: TRBJ2-7
CDR3nt: TGTGCCAGCAGTTTTAAGACCGGGATCTACGAGCAGTACTTC
CDR3aa: CASSFKTGIYEQYF

d_gene: .
abundance: .
v_gene: TRBV7-2
len: 13
j_gene: TRBJ1-2
CDR3nt: TGTGCCAGCGCCCGGGACATGAACTATGGCTACACCTTC
CDR3aa: CASARDMNYGYTF

d_gene: TRBD1
abundance: .
v_gene: TRBV6-6
len: 14
j_gene: TRBJ2-7
CDR3nt: TGTGCCAGCAGTTCCGGGACAGGGGGCGTTCTTGGGTACTTC
CDR3aa: CASSSGTGGVLGYF

d_gene: .
abundance: .
v_gene: TRBV6-5
len: 15
j_gene: TRBJ1-2
CDR3nt: TGTGCCAGCGGAACTGAATATCGGACAGCGAGCGGCTACACCTTC
CDR3aa: CASGTEYRTASGYTF

d_gene: TRBD2
abundance: .
v_gene: TRBV7-2
len: 16
j_gene: TRBJ2-7
CDR3nt: TGTGCCAGCAGCCTTTCCGGCGGGGGGAGCTCCTACGAGCAGTACTTC
CDR3aa: CASSLSGGGSSYEQYF

d_gene: TRBD2
abundance: .
v_gene: TRBV5-1
len: 16
j_gene: TRBJ2-3
CDR3nt: TGCGCCAGCAGCTCTTCTAGCGGGGGGACCACAGATACGCAGTATTTT
CDR3aa: CASSSSSGGTTDTQYF

d_gene: .
abundance: .
v_gene: TRBV4-3
len: 13
j_gene: TRBJ2-3
CDR3nt: TGCGCCAGCAGCCCGGGCCCGGAAGATACGCAGTATTTT
CDR3aa: CASSPGPEDTQYF

d_gene: TRBD1
abundance: few
v_gene: TRBV29-1
len: 13
j_gene: TRBJ1-2
CDR3nt: TGCAGCGTTGGGACAGGGGAAGGTTCGGGCTACACCTTC
CDR3aa: CSVGTGEGSGYTF

d_gene: TRBD2
abundance: .
v_gene: TRBV3-1
len: 15
j_gene: TRBJ2-3
CDR3nt: TGTGCCAGCGGGTTTCGGCGGGGGGGCCTTGATACGCAGTATTTT
CDR3aa: CASGFRRGGLDTQYF

d_gene: TRBD1
abundance: once
v_gene: TRBV5-1
len: 14
j_gene: TRBJ2-7
CDR3nt: TGCGCCAGCAGCTCCCGGGACAGGGTGGGCGAGCAGTACTTC
CDR3aa: CASSSRDRVGEQYF

d_gene: .
abundance: few
v_gene: TRBV29-1
len: 10
j_gene: TRBJ2-1
CDR3nt: TGCAGCACTGAGGGTTATGAGCAGTTCTTC
CDR3aa: CSTEGYEQFF

d_gene: TRBD2
abundance: .
v_gene: TRBV20-1
len: 15
j_gene: TRBJ2-3
CDR3nt: TGCAGTGCTAAGAGGGGACTAGGGCCCCCGGATACGCAGTATTTT
CDR3aa: CSAKRGLGPPDTQYF

d_gene: .
abundance: .
v_gene: TRBV7-2
len: 15
j_gene: TRBJ2-7
CDR3nt: TGTGCCAGCAGCTCCCAAACAGGGAGCCCCTACGAGCAGTACTTC
CDR3aa: CASSSQTGSPYEQYF

d_gene: .
abundance: .
v_gene: TRBV9
len: 17
j_gene: TRBJ2-2
CDR3nt: TGTGCCAGCAGCGTAGATCATGGGCAGGAAAACACCGGGGAGCTGTTTTTT
CDR3aa: CASSVDHGQENTGELFF

d_gene: .
abundance: once
v_gene: TRBV12-3/TRBV12-4
len: 12
j_gene: TRBJ2-1
CDR3nt: TGTGCCAGCAGGAAACAGGGATACGAGCAGTTCTTC
CDR3aa: CASRKQGYEQFF

d_gene: .
abundance: few
v_gene: TRBV4-2
len: 14
j_gene: TRBJ1-2
CDR3nt: TGTGCCAGCAGCCAAGATACCAGGAGAAATGGCTACACCTTC
CDR3aa: CASSQDTRRNGYTF

d_gene: TRBD1
abundance: .
v_gene: TRBV9
len: 16
j_gene: TRBJ1-1
CDR3nt: TGTGCCAGCAGCGCCAACCGGGACAGGGCGGGGACTGAAGCTTTCTTT
CDR3aa: CASSANRDRAGTEAFF

d_gene: TRBD2
abundance: .
v_gene: TRBV3-1
len: 21
j_gene: TRBJ2-1
CDR3nt: TGTGCCAGCAGCCAAGATGGGGCCCAGCGGGGGCCTTCGGGGTCCTACAATGAGCAGTTCTTC
CDR3aa: CASSQDGAQRGPSGSYNEQFF

d_gene: .
abundance: once
v_gene: TRBV5-1
len: 17
j_gene: TRBJ2-3
CDR3nt: TGCGCCAGCAGCTTGGTAGCAGGCCCTACTCCCACAGATACGCAGTATTTT
CDR3aa: CASSLVAGPTPTDTQYF

d_gene: .
abundance: few
v_gene: TRBV12-3/TRBV12-4
len: 13
j_gene: TRBJ2-1
CDR3nt: TGTGCCAGCAGTTGGCGACCCTACAATGAGCAGTTCTTC
CDR3aa: CASSWRPYNEQFF

d_gene: .
abundance: .
v_gene: TRBV12-3/TRBV12-4
len: 15
j_gene: TRBJ2-3
CDR3nt: TGTGCCAGCAGTTTTCGGGTCCCCGGTCCGGATACGCAGTATTTT
CDR3aa: CASSFRVPGPDTQYF

d_gene: .
abundance: few
v_gene: TRBV6-4
len: 13
j_gene: TRBJ1-2
CDR3nt: TGTGCCAGCAGTAGGTGTTCTAACTATGGCTACACCTTC
CDR3aa: CASSRCSNYGYTF

d_gene: .
abundance: .
v_gene: TRBV10-3
len: 14
j_gene: TRBJ1-1
CDR3nt: TGTGCCATCAGAGCCGCAGGGGTGGCCACTGAAGCTTTCTTT
CDR3aa: CAIRAAGVATEAFF

d_gene: TRBD1
abundance: .
v_gene: TRBV7-9
len: 14
j_gene: TRBJ2-5
CDR3nt: TGTGCCAGCAGCACGTGGACAGGGGAGGAGACCCAGTACTTC
CDR3aa: CASSTWTGEETQYF

d_gene: .
abundance: .
v_gene: TRBV20-1
len: 10
j_gene: TRBJ2-7
CDR3nt: TGCAGTGTGTTCGGCTACGAGCAGTACTTC
CDR3aa: CSVFGYEQYF

d_gene: .
abundance: .
v_gene: TRBV30
len: 15
j_gene: TRBJ2-5
CDR3nt: TGTGCCTGGAGTGTACGGGCAGGAGCCCAAGAGACCCAGTACTTC
CDR3aa: CAWSVRAGAQETQYF

d_gene: .
abundance: few
v_gene: TRBV12-3/TRBV12-4
len: 15
j_gene: TRBJ2-3
CDR3nt: TGTGCCAGCAGGCAAGGGGTCGCAGAAACAGATACGCAGTATTTT
CDR3aa: CASRQGVAETDTQYF

d_gene: .
abundance: .
v_gene: TRBV12-3/TRBV12-4
len: 15
j_gene: TRBJ2-2
CDR3nt: TGTGCCAGCAGTGACCGGACAGCGAACACCGGGGAGCTGTTTTTT
CDR3aa: CASSDRTANTGELFF

d_gene: .
abundance: .
v_gene: TRBV3-1
len: 13
j_gene: TRBJ1-1
CDR3nt: TGTGCCAGCAGCCCGCGACCTGGAACTGAAGCTTTCTTT
CDR3aa: CASSPRPGTEAFF

d_gene: .
abundance: .
v_gene: TRBV21-1
len: 14
j_gene: TRBJ2-7
CDR3nt: TGTGCCAGCAGCAGACGACAGGGGGCCCACGAGCAGTACTTC
CDR3aa: CASSRRQGAHEQYF

d_gene: .
abundance: few
v_gene: TRBV5-6
len: 13
j_gene: TRBJ2-3
CDR3nt: TGTGCCAGCACCCAAACCACGGCAGATACGCAGTATTTT
CDR3aa: CASTQTTADTQYF

d_gene: TRBD2
abundance: .
v_gene: TRBV7-2
len: 15
j_gene: TRBJ2-5
CDR3nt: TGTGCCAGCAGCCGAGACGGACTAGCGGAAGAGACCCAGTACTTC
CDR3aa: CASSRDGLAEETQYF

d_gene: .
abundance: few
v_gene: TRBV18
len: 13
j_gene: TRBJ2-1
CDR3nt: TGTGCCAGCTCACCAGGTAACTACAATGAGCAGTTCTTC
CDR3aa: CASSPGNYNEQFF

d_gene: .
abundance: .
v_gene: TRBV20-1
len: 17
j_gene: TRBJ1-5
CDR3nt: TGCAGTGCTAACAGGGCCGAAGCCGGGATGGGCAATCAGCCCCAGCATTTT
CDR3aa: CSANRAEAGMGNQPQHF

d_gene: TRBD1
abundance: few
v_gene: TRBV12-3/TRBV12-4
len: 13
j_gene: TRBJ1-2
CDR3nt: TGTGCCAGCAGTTCCACGCGACAGGGAGGCTACACCTTC
CDR3aa: CASSSTRQGGYTF

d_gene: .
abundance: few
v_gene: TRBV6-5
len: 14
j_gene: TRBJ2-5
CDR3nt: TGTGCCAGCAGTTACCGATTGAACCGAGAGACCCAGTACTTC
CDR3aa: CASSYRLNRETQYF